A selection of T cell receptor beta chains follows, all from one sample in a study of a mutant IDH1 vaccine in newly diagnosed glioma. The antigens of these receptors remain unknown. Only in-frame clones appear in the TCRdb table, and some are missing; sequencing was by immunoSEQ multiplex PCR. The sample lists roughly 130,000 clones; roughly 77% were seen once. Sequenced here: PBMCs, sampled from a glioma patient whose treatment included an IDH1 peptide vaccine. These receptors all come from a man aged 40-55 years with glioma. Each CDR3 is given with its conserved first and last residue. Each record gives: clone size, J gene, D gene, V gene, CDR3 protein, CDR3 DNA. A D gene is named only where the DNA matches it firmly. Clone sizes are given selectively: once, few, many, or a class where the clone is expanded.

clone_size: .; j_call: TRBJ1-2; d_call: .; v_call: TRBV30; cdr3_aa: CAWSDWGANYGYTF; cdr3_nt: TGTGCCTGGAGTGATTGGGGCGCGAACTATGGCTACACCTTC
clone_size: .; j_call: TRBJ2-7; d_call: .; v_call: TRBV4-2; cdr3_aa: CASSLPDSSYEQYF; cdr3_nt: TGTGCCAGCAGCCTCCCGGACAGCTCCTACGAGCAGTACTTC
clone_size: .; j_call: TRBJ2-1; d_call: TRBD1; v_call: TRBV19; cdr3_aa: CASSRYPGQGSGNEQFF; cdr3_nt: TGTGCCAGTAGTCGATACCCTGGACAGGGGAGTGGGAATGAGCAGTTCTTC
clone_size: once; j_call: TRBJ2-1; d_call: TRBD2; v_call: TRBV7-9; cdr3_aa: CASSPGLIYNEQFF; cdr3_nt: TGTGCCAGCAGCCCGGGACTAATCTACAATGAGCAGTTCTTC
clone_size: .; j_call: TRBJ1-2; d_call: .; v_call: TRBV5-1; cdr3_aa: CASSLGDDYGYTF; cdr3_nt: TGCGCCAGCAGCTTGGGTGATGACTATGGCTACACCTTC
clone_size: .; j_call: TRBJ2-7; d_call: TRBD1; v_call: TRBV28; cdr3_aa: CASTGTGVFYEQYF; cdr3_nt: TGTGCCAGCACCGGGACAGGGGTCTTCTACGAGCAGTACTTC
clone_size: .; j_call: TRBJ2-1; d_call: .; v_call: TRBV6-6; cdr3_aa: CASSYSSSTSYNEQFF; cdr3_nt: TGTGCCAGCAGTTACTCTAGCTCGACCTCCTACAATGAGCAGTTCTTC
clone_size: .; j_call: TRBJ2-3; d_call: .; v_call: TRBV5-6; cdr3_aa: CASSRNRVLSTDTQYF; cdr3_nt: TGTGCCAGCAGCAGAAACAGGGTACTGTCCACAGATACGCAGTATTTT
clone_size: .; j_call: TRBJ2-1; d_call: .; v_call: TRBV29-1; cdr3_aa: CSVEHYNEQFF; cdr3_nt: TGCAGCGTTGAGCACTACAATGAGCAGTTCTTC
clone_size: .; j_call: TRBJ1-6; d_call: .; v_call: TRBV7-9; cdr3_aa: CASSLRPRNSPLHF; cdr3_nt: TGTGCCAGCAGCTTAAGGCCCCGTAATTCACCCCTCCACTTT
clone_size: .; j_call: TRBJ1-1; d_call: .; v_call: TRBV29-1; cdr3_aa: CSVEEQTDLEAFF; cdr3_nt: TGCAGCGTTGAAGAACAAACGGACCTTGAAGCTTTCTTT
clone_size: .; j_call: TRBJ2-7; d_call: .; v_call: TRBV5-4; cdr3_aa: CASSVSRDAYEQYF; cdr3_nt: TGTGCCAGCAGCGTTTCCCGGGACGCCTACGAGCAGTACTTC
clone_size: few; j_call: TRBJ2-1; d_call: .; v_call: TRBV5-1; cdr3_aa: CASSLVTGIDEQFF; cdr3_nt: TGCGCCAGCAGCTTAGTTACAGGGATCGATGAGCAGTTCTTC
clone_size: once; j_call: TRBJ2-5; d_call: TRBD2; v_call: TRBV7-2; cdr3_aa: CASSLDGREQETQYF; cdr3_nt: TGTGCCAGCAGCTTAGATGGGCGGGAGCAAGAGACCCAGTACTTC
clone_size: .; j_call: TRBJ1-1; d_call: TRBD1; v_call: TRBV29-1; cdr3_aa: CSVVTGGGLPNEAFF; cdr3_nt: TGCAGCGTTGTCACAGGGGGCGGCTTACCCAACGAAGCTTTCTTT
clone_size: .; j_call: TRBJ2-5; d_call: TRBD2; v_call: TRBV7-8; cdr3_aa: CASSSDSGGAKTQYF; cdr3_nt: TGTGCCAGCAGCTCCGATAGCGGGGGGGCGAAGACCCAGTACTTC
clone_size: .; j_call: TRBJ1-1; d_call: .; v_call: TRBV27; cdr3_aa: CASRAGRNTEAFF; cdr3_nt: TGTGCCAGCAGAGCAGGGAGGAACACTGAAGCTTTCTTT
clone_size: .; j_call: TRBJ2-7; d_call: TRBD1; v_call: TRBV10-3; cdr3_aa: CAISRTGYYEQYF; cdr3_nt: TGTGCCATCAGTAGGACAGGGTACTACGAGCAGTACTTC
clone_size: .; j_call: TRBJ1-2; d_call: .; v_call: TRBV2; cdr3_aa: CASSLLEGKSRYGYTF; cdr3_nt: TGTGCCAGCAGTCTTCTGGAGGGGAAGTCCCGCTATGGCTACACCTTC
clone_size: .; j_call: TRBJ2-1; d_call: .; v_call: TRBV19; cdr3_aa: CASSIGRGRNEQFF; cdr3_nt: TGTGCCAGTAGTATAGGCCGGGGCCGCAATGAGCAGTTCTTC
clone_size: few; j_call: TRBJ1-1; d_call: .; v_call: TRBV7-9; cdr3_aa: CASSFLGRGDTEAFF; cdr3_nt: TGTGCCAGCAGCTTTTTGGGTCGAGGAGACACTGAAGCTTTCTTT
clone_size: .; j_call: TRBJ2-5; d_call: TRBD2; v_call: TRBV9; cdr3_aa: CASSVAQGLAGGPLEEGTQYF; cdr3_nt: TGTGCCAGCAGCGTAGCTCAAGGACTAGCGGGGGGGCCGCTCGAGGAGGGGACCCAGTACTTC
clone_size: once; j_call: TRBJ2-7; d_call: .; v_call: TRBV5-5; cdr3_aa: CASSPAVGGRSYEQYF; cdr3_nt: TGTGCCAGCAGCCCAGCGGTGGGGGGCCGCTCCTACGAGCAGTACTTC
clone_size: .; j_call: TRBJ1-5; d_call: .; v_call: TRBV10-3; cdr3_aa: CAISESTQDQPQHF; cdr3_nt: TGTGCCATCAGTGAGTCGACACAGGATCAGCCCCAGCATTTT
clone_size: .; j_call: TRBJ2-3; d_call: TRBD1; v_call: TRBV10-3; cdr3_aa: CAISPGQDSTDTQYF; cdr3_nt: TGTGCCATCAGTCCGGGACAGGATAGCACAGATACGCAGTATTTT
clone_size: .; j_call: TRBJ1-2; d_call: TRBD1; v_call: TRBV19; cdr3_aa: CASSRRDRGQNYGYTF; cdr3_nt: TGTGCCAGTAGTAGGCGGGACAGGGGGCAGAACTATGGCTACACCTTC
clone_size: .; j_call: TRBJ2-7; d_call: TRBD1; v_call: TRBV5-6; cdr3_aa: CASNTQGGQGAYEQYF; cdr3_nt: TGTGCCAGCAACACGCAGGGGGGACAGGGGGCTTACGAGCAGTACTTC
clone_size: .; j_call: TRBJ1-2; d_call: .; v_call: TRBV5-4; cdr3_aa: CASSLADWVNGYTF; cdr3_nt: TGTGCCAGCAGCTTGGCAGACTGGGTCAATGGCTACACCTTC
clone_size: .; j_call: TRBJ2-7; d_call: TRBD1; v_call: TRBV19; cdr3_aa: CASSSPLTSGTGPSYEQYF; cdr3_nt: TGTGCCAGTAGTTCGCCCCTAACGTCCGGGACAGGACCTTCCTACGAGCAGTACTTC
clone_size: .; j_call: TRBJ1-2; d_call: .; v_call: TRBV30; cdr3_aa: CAWSVRAAFNYGYTF; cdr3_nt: TGTGCCTGGAGTGTACGGGCAGCCTTTAACTATGGCTACACCTTC
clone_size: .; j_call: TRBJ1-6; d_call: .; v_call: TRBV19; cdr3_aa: CASSPGAYRSPLHF; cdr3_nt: TGTGCCAGTAGTCCAGGGGCTTATAGGTCACCCCTCCACTTT
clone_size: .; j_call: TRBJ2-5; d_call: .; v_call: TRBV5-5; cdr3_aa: CASSFMGSQETQYF; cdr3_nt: TGTGCCAGCAGTTTTATGGGGTCCCAAGAGACCCAGTACTTC
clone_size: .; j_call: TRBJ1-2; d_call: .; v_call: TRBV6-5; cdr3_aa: CASSYARSGGYTF; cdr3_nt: TGTGCCAGCAGTTACGCTAGGTCGGGAGGCTACACCTTC
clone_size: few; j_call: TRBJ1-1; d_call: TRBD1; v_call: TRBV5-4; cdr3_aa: CASSLRRQGTEAFF; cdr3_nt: TGTGCCAGCAGCCTCCGCCGACAGGGAACTGAAGCTTTCTTT
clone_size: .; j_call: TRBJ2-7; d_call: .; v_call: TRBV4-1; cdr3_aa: CASSEGRGPYEQYF; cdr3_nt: TGCGCCAGCAGCGAGGGACGGGGTCCCTACGAGCAGTACTTC